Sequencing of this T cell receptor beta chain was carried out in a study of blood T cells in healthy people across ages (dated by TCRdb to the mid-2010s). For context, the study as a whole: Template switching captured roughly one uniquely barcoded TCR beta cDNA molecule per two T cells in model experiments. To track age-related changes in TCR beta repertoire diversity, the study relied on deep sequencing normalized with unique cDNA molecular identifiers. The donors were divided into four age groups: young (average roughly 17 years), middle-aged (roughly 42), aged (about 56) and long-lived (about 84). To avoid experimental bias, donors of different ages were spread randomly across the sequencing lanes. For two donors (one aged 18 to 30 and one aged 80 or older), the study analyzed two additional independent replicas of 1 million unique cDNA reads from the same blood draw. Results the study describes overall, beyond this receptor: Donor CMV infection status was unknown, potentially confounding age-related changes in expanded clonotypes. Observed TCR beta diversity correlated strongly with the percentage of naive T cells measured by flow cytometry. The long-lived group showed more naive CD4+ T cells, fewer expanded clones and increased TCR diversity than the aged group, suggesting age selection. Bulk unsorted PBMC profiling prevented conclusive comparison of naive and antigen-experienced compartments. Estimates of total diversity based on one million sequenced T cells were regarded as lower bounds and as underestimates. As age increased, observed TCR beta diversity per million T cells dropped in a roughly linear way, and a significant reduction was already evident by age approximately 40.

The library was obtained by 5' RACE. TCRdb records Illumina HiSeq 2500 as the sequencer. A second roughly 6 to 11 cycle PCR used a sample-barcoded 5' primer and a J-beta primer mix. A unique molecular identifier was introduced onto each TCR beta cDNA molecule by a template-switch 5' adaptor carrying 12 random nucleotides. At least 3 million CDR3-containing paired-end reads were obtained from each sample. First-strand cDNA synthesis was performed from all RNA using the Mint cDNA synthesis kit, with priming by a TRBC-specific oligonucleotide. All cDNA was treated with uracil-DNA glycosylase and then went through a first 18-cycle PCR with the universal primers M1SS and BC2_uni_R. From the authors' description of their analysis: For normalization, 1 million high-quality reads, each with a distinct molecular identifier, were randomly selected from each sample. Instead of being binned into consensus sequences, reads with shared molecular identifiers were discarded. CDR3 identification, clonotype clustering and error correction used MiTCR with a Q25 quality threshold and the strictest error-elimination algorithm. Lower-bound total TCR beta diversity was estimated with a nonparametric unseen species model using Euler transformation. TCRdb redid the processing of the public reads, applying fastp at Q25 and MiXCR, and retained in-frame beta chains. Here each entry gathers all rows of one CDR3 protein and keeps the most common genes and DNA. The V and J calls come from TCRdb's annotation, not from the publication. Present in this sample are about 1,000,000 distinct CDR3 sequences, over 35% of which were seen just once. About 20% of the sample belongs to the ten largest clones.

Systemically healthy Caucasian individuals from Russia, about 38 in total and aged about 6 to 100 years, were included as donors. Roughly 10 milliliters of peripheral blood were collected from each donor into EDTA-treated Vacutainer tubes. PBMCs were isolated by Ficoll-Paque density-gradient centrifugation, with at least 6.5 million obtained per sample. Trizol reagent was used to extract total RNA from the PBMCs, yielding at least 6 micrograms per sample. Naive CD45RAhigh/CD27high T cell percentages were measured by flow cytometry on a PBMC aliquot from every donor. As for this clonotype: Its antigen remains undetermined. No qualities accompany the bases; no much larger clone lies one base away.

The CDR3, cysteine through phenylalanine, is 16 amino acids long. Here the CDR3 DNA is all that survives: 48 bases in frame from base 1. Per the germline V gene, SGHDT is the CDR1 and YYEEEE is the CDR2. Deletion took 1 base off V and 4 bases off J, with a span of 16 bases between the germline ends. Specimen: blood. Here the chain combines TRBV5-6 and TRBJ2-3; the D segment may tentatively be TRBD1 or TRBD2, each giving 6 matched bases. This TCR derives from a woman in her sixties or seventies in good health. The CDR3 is CASSLWGDPGADTQYF. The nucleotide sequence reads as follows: TGTGCCAGCAGCTTGTGGGGGGACCCAGGGGCAGATACGCAGTATTTT. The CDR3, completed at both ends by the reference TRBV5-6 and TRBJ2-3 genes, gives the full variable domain DAGVTQSPTHLIKTRGQQVTLRCSPKSGHDTVSWYQQALGQGPQFIFQYYEEEERQRGNFPDRFSGHQFPNYSSELNVNALLLGDSALYLCASSLWGDPGADTQYFGPGTRLTVL.